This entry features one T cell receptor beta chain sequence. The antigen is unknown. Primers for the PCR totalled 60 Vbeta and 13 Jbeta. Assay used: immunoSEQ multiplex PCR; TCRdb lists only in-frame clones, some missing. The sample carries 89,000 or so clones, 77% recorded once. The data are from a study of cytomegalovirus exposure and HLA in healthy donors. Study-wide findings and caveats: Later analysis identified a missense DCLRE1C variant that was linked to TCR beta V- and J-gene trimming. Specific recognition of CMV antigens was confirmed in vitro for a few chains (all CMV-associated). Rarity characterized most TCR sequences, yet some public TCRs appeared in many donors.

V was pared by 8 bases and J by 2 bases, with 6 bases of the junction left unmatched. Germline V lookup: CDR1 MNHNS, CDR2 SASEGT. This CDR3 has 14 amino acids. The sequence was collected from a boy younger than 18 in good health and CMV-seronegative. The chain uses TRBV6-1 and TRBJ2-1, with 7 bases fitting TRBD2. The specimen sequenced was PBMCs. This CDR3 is CASVGAGAYNEQFF. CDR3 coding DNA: TGTGCCAGCGTTGGGGCGGGAGCCTACAATGAGCAGTTCTTC.